The 22 T cell receptor beta chains below all came from one sample that was sequenced in a study of beta chain features in type 1 diabetes. Their recognized antigens are unknown. Study results and limitations: There was a moderate but significant shortening of TCRB CDR3s in all four CD4+ subsets of Type 1 diabetes patients.

All of the isolated RNA was reverse transcribed, so expressed TCRB transcripts were sequenced. TCRdb's copy holds only in-frame clones and misses some; the assay was immunoSEQ multiplex PCR. Seen here are about 120,000 clones, around 15% observed once, and the top ten hold roughly 2.5%. The sequencing sample was made of central memory CD4+ T cells from blood. These receptors all stem from a man between 18 and 29 years old with type 1 diabetes.

This chain joins TRBV7-2 and TRBJ2-3, with D possibly matching TRBD1 (6 bases). The CDR3 is 16 amino acids. Germline assignment: CDR1 SGHTA and CDR2 FQGNSA. Deletions cut 6 bases from V and 0 bases from J, with 16 bases between. Here the CDR3 reads CASRYSRTASTDTQYF. CDR3 DNA sequence: TGTGCCAGCAGATATTCACGGACAGCTAGCACAGATACGCAGTATTTT.

The chain joins TRBV7-2 to TRBJ2-3, with TRBD2 matching over 12 bases. CDR1 is SGHTA, CDR2 FQGNSA, per germline. Trimming took 5 bases from V and 5 from J; bases not matched to a gene: 11. There are 17 residues in the CDR3. The CDR3 region has the DNA TGTGCCAGCAGCCCGAGACTAGCGGGAGCTTCATTAGATACGCAGTATTTT. This gives the protein CASSPRLAGASLDTQYF.

In its sample, this clone was seen a few times. The chain is built from TRBV7-2 and TRBJ1-4; D gene ambiguous. Deletions cut 3 bases from V and 10 bases from J, with 15 bases between. The CDR3 extends over 14 amino acids. Germline assignment: CDR1 SGHTA and CDR2 FQGNSA. The CDR3 sequence is CASSFGLGEGKLFF. The CDR3 DNA reads TGTGCCAGCAGCTTTGGATTGGGTGAGGGAAAACTGTTTTTT.

This clone was found a few times. The V gene is TRBV7-3, the J gene TRBJ1-1; D gene ambiguous. Germline V gene data show CDR1 as SGHTA and CDR2 as FQGTGA. With 5 bases removed from V and 1 base from J, the gap between germline ends came to 8 bases. The CDR3 sequence is 13 residues long. The CDR3 is CASSPTPNTEAFF. The CDR3 DNA reads as TGTGCCAGCAGCCCGACCCCGAACACTGAAGCTTTCTTT.

This clone was observed a handful of times. This chain joins TRBV7-9 and TRBJ2-7; no reliable D call. This CDR3 is 13 amino acids long. Germline V CDR1 and CDR2: SEHNR, FQNEAQ (reference sequence). Trimming removed 4 bases at V and 0 bases at J, with 7 bases between. CDR3: CASSYGSSYEQYF. The CDR3 nucleotides are TGTGCCAGCAGCTATGGTAGCTCCTACGAGCAGTACTTC. Together with reference TRBV7-9 and TRBJ2-7, the CDR3 gives the full variable domain: DTGVSQNPRHKITKRGQNVTFRCDPISEHNRLYWYRQTLGQGPEFLTYFQNEAQLEKSRLLSDRFSAERPKGSFSTLEIQRTEQGDSAMYLCASSYGSSYEQYFGPGTRLTVT.

The chain is built from TRBV18 and TRBJ2-5; 9 bases align to TRBD1. Germline V CDR1 and CDR2: KGHSH, LQKENI. This CDR3 is built from 16 residues. J was trimmed by 4 bases and V by 4 bases; bases with no gene match: 10. The CDR3 is CASSRSDRGSGETQYF. CDR3 DNA: TGTGCCAGCTCACGGTCGGACAGGGGTAGTGGAGAGACCCAGTACTTC.

This clone was detected only a few times. The chain has TRBV7-2 and TRBJ2-4; possible D gene TRBD1, 6 bases. V was cut by 2 bases and J by 4 bases, with 9 bases left in between. The germline gives CDR1 SGHTA, CDR2 FQGNSA. CDR3 length: 14 amino acids. This CDR3 is CASSLPQGKNIQYF. As DNA, the CDR3 is TGTGCCAGCAGCTTACCACAGGGTAAAAACATTCAGTACTTC.

This clone was recorded a few times. CDR3 nucleotides: TGTGCCAGCAGCGTAGCCGCCGCGCTTGACTACGAGCAGTACTTC. Its protein is CASSVAAALDYEQYF. The chain combines TRBV9 with TRBJ2-7; D ambiguous. The CDR3 is 15 amino acids. CDR1 is SGDLS and CDR2 is YYNGEE in the germline V gene. With 0 bases removed from V and 3 bases from J, the gap between germline ends came to 13 bases. The variable domain in full, completed from reference TRBV9 and TRBJ2-7, reads DSGVTQTPKHLITATGQRVTLRCSPRSGDLSVYWYQQSLDQGLQFLIQYYNGEERAKGNILERFSAQQFPDLHSELNLSSLELGDSALYFCASSVAAALDYEQYFGPGTRLTVT.

The chain carries TRBV7-2 and TRBJ2-3; the D gene is possibly TRBD2 (5 bases). Germline CDR1 SGHTA, CDR2 FQGNSA. The CDR3 is 12 residues long. V was trimmed by 5 bases and J by 7 bases, leaving 10 bases between them. The CDR3 nucleotides read TGTGCCAGCAGCGGAGGCTGGAATACGCAGTATTTT. Amino acids: CASSGGWNTQYF.

Comments on this clone: The same CDR3 is also encoded by other DNA sequences in this sample. The rearrangement joins TRBV18 to TRBJ2-7; D is perhaps TRBD1 (5 bases). Germline V lookup: CDR1 KGHSH, CDR2 LQKENI. The CDR3 length is 12 residues. Trimming took off 2 bases at V and 5 bases at J, with 7 bases between the two ends. CDR3 DNA sequence: TGTGCCAGCTCACCAGTCAGGGACGAGCAGTACTTC. Its translation is CASSPVRDEQYF.

Many counts were recorded for this clone. V gene TRBV11-3 combines with J gene TRBJ2-3, with 8 bases aligning to TRBD2. The V segment lost 4 bases and the J segment 6 bases; nucleotides outside the gene matches: 9. CDR3 length: 15 amino acids. Germline CDR1 is SGHNT and CDR2 is YENEEA. CDR3 nucleotide sequence: TGTGCCAGCAGCTCCGGGGGGGCCTGGATGGATACGCAGTATTTT. Translation gives CASSSGGAWMDTQYF.

This clone was found a few times. The CDR3 DNA follows: TGTGCCAGCCCTAGAGAGGATGAAAAACTGTTTTTT. It translates to CASPREDEKLFF. The chain couples TRBV27 to TRBJ1-4; no clear D. Germline V gives CDR1 MNHEY, CDR2 SMNVEV (reference sequence). The CDR3 runs to 12 residues. The V and J ends lost 8 bases and 6 bases respectively, with 10 bases between them.

This chain connects TRBV5-1 to TRBJ1-4; D uncertain. V gave up 2 bases and J gave up 3 bases, with 8 bases separating them. Germline loops: CDR1 SGHRS, CDR2 YFSETQ. This CDR3 contains 14 residues. The CDR3 bases are TGCGCCAGCAGCTTCACGGAACCTAATGAAAAACTGTTTTTT. Its protein is CASSFTEPNEKLFF.

This clone was found a few times. One end of the junction varies from germline; a read error may be responsible. This chain joins TRBV7-7 and TRBJ2-7; 14 bases are a match to TRBD2. The CDR3 length is 15 residues. Germline V CDR1 and CDR2: SSHAT, FNYEAQ (reference sequence). CDR3 nucleotides: TGTGCTAGCAGCCCCGGGACTAGCGGGAGTTACGAGCAGTACTTC. Translation: CASSPGTSGSYEQYF. The variable domain in full, with the rest retrieved from reference TRBV7-7 and TRBJ2-7, is GAGVSQSPRYKVTKRGQDVTLRCDPISSHATLYWYQQALGQGPEFLTYFNYEAQPDKSGLPSDRFSAERPEGSISTLTIQRTEQRDSAMYRCASSPGTSGSYEQYFGPGTRLTVT.

The V and J genes are TRBV2 and TRBJ2-7; 10 bases line up with TRBD1. V shed 9 bases, J shed 6 bases, and the junction held 8 bases outside the gene matches. The CDR3 is 13 residues long. Germline lookup yields CDR1 SNHLY and CDR2 FYNNEI. CDR3 in amino acids: CASGRDRGGEQYF. As DNA, the CDR3 is TGTGCCAGTGGCCGGGACAGGGGTGGCGAGCAGTACTTC.

This clone was seen a few times. The chain has TRBV5-1 and TRBJ2-3, with D possibly being TRBD2 (6 bases). Germline V gene lookup returns CDR1 SGHRS and CDR2 YFSETQ. CDR3 size: 15 residues. The V end was cut by 4 bases, the J end by 1 base, with 13 bases between. Written as DNA, the CDR3 is TGCGCCAGCAGCCCACGGGACTCGGGCACAGATACGCAGTATTTT. Amino acids: CASSPRDSGTDTQYF.

V and J are TRBV6-5 and TRBJ1-4, with a possible D match to TRBD1 (6 bases). CDR1 MNHEY and CDR2 SVGAGI come from the germline V gene. The V gene lost 6 bases and the J gene lost 8 bases, with 13 bases spanning the gap. CDR3 size: 13 residues. The CDR3 coding sequence is TGTGCCAGCAGCCCCCAGGGGAGCGAAAAACTGTTTTTT. Its translation is CASSPQGSEKLFF.

The chain combines TRBV4-2 with TRBJ2-5; 8 bases agree with TRBD1. This CDR3 has 14 residues. The J segment lost 5 bases and the V segment lost 5 bases, leaving 7 bases of the junction unmatched. The germline CDR1 and CDR2 sequences are LGHNA and YNFKEQ. The CDR3 coding sequence is TGTGCCAGCAGCGCTCAGGGGGCAGAGGAGACCCAGTACTTC. Residues: CASSAQGAEETQYF.

There are a few counts of this clone. The V and J genes are TRBV21-1 and TRBJ2-7; the D call TRBD2 from the table was never checked on the DNA. TRBV21-1 is described as a pseudogene. CDR3 length: 17 residues. The CDR3: CASTMVFGGGCSYEQYF. DNA of the CDR3: TGTGCCAGCACGATGGTGTTCGGCGGGGGGTGCTCCTACGAGCAGTACTTC.

This chain uses TRBV7-3 with TRBJ2-7; 10 bases line up with TRBD1. CDR1 and CDR2 (germline): SGHTA, FQGTGA. Trimming removed 6 bases from V and 6 bases from J; junction bases left unmatched: 8. The CDR3 has 14 residues. The CDR3 reads CASSAGTGVGEQYF. For the CDR3, the DNA is TGTGCCAGCAGTGCCGGGACAGGGGTAGGCGAGCAGTACTTC.

This clone counts as medium-sized. This chain uses TRBV29-1 with TRBJ1-1, with D possibly matching TRBD1 (6 bases). Germline V gives CDR1 SQVTM, CDR2 ANQGSEA. The V end lost 7 bases, the J end lost 4 bases, and 19 bases lay between the germline ends. The CDR3 is 14 amino acids. In DNA form, the CDR3 reads TGCAGCGCCCGCGGAGGGGGGGCTTCCACTGAAGCTTTCTTT. Encoded protein: CSARGGGASTEAFF.

This clone was seen a few times. The chain couples TRBV30 to TRBJ2-1; the match to TRBD2 covers 8 bases. The V gene's germline CDR1 is GTSNPN and CDR2 SVGIG (reference sequence). CDR3 length: 15 amino acids. The V and J ends lost 8 bases and 3 bases, in that order; junction bases with no gene match: 12. The CDR3 protein is CAARKSGSFYNEQFF. The CDR3 DNA is TGTGCCGCGAGAAAAAGCGGGAGTTTCTACAATGAGCAGTTCTTC.